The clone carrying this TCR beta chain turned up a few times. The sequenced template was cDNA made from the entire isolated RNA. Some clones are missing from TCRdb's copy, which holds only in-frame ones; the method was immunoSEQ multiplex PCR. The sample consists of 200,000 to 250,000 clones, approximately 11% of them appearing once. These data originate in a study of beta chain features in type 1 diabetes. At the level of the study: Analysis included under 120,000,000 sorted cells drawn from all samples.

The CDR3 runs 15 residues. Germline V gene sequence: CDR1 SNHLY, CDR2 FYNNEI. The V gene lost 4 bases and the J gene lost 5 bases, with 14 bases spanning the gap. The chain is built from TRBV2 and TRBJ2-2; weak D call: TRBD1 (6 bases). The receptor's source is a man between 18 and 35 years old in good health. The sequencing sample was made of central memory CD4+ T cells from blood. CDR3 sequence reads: CASSVSQGWTGELFF. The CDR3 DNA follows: TGTGCCAGCAGTGTCAGCCAGGGGTGGACCGGGGAGCTGTTTTTT.